Described below is a single T cell receptor (beta chain) sequence and its context. Its recognized antigen is unknown. No base qualities exist here, and no much larger clone lies one base off it. The sample originates from a study of T-cell memory formation after mild COVID-19 (dated by TCRdb to about 2021). General notes on the study: TCR sequence clusters from the two donors were found to be largely donor specific. Longitudinal TCRalpha and TCRbeta repertoire sequencing tracked T-cell clones expanding and contracting after mild COVID-19 in a couple of donors. Two young, previously healthy adult volunteers, one female and one male, were included in the cohort. Broad study findings and their caveats: Some responding clones were detected in pre-infection memory, which suggested that pre-existing cross-reactive memory T cells had joined the SARS-CoV-2 response. Contracting CD4+ clones appeared mostly in the CM and EM memory subsets, whereas CD8+ clones were enriched in EMRA. The study covered only a couple of mild cases, and larger cohorts including severe cases with pre-infection samples were considered necessary. From day 15 to 85, contracting clones showed balanced CD4/CD8 phenotypes, whereas a second wave of clones that expanded from day 15 to 37 leaned towards CD4+. The second-wave clones that peaked on day 37 were not confirmed to be SARS-CoV-2 specific.

The data were produced on an Illumina NovaSeq 6000. TCRalpha and TCRbeta cDNA libraries were built by 5'RACE with constant-segment primers, adding sample barcodes and unique molecular identifiers. Trizol reagent was used to extract RNA from every sample. Amplification of the libraries took two PCR steps, and the second step added a second sample barcode plus Illumina TruSeq adapters. Sequencing of libraries was performed on an Illumina NovaSeq with 2 x 150 bp paired-end reads. The original methods were these. The reads were demultiplexed and collapsed into UMI-guided consensus sequences using migec v1.2.7. Using mixcr v2.1.11, UMI consensuses were aligned to TRA and TRB V and J templates and then assembled into clonotypes. A clonotype was counted as expanded or contracted only when both edgeR and NoisET called the clonotype significant, with the noise models trained on biological replicates. For edgeR calls, a false discovery rate-adjusted p below 0.01 and a log2 fold-change threshold of 1 were applied. As an exploratory analysis of dynamics, max-normalized trajectories of the 1000 most abundant clonotypes were examined by PCA with hierarchical clustering. The CD4 or CD8 phenotype of responding clones was assigned using the separately sequenced CD4+ and CD8+ repertoires. TCRdb reprocessed the public reads (quality trimming at Q25 with fastp, clone calling with MiXCR) and kept in-frame beta chains. Each CDR3 protein gets just one entry, which takes the most common genes and DNA from the rows behind it. TCRdb's processing, not the study's, gives the V and J calls here. The sample records about 470,000 distinct CDR3 sequences, 18% of which are singletons. The ten top clones hold roughly 12% of the sample.

PBMCs were isolated by Ficoll-Paque density gradient centrifugation. The receptor's source is an adult woman who had mild COVID-19 (a few samples of this study predate the infection). The sample titles of this study are shuffled in the database, so cell type and time point are left out; the donor was told from shared clones. Sequencing used PBMCs or a T cell subset sorted from them (not recorded which).

The nucleotides read TGTGCCAGCAGTGAATACACGGAGTACTCCTACGAGCAGTACTTC. Translated, it gives CASSEYTEYSYEQYF. This receptor chain uses TRBV2 and TRBJ2-7, with the D gene not clear enough to name. The CDR3 runs 15 residues from the cysteine to the phenylalanine. Only the CDR3 DNA stays, 45 bases, in frame from base 1. V is shortened by 2 bases, J by 0 bases, and the region joining them spans 11 bases. The germline V gene encodes CDR1 SNHLY and CDR2 FYNNEI.